This T cell receptor (beta chain) was sequenced in a study of T cell repertoires in cytomegalovirus infection. This CDR3 is 14 amino acids long. The ends were cut back, 0 bases at V and 6 bases at J, with 9 bases in the middle. CDR1 and CDR2 from the germline V gene are LGHNA and YSLEER. TCRdb re-derived calls from the reads in MiXCR, one entry per CDR3 protein. The sample records nearly 70,000 distinct CDR3 sequences, roughly 20% being singletons. Study outcomes and limitations: Clonotype analysis showed dominance of the ex vivo response by HLA-C-restricted CMV-specific TCR beta clonotypes.

This clonotype was observed a few times. Its antigen remains unidentified. The sequence derives from a human donor in good health (CMV status not recorded). Some clones in this sample may be carry-over from other donors' samples. Material for sequencing was PBMCs, sequenced either directly or after in vitro stimulation (not recorded which). The chain joins TRBV4-3 to TRBJ2-1; possible D gene TRBD2, 5 bases. CDR3 nucleotide sequence: TGCGCCAGCAGCCAAGATCTTCGGGGCAATGAGCAGTTCTTC. Translating gives CASSQDLRGNEQFF.